The subject of this entry is one T cell receptor beta chain. Its specificity is unknown. This record belongs to a study of OX40 agonist ivuxolimab in advanced cancers. In the study overall: Checkpoint inhibitors had been given previously to around 38% of patients.

Produced via immunoSEQ multiplex PCR; TCRdb's table is partial and in-frame only. Of some 80,000 clones in the sample, 94% were seen once. Whole-study results and caveats: At 0.1 to 3.0 mg/kg, CD4+ and CD8+ blood T cells expanded clonally by week 6. Researchers report that CD8+ T cells had, on average, more expanded clones than CD4+. Researchers did not determine the expanded peripheral T cells' antigen specificity.

With 5 bases removed from V and 8 bases from J, the gap between germline ends came to 9 bases. Looked up from germline, CDR1 is SGHAT and CDR2 is FQNNGV. This CDR3 region has 12 residues. The material sequenced was CD4+ or CD8+ T cells sorted from blood, taken in a trial of the OX40 agonist ivuxolimab. The rearrangement uses TRBV11-2 and TRBJ1-4, with TRBD1 as a possible D gene (6 bases). This clonotype was sampled from an adult with an advanced solid tumor such as melanoma, head and neck, liver or kidney cancer. The CDR3 loop reads CASSRGGEKLFF. CDR3 bases: TGTGCCAGCAGCCGGGGGGGCGAAAAACTGTTTTTT.